The text below deals with one TCR beta chain. Germline loops: CDR1 LGHNA, CDR2 YSLEER. V was cut by 0 bases and J by 7 bases, with 16 bases left in between. This CDR3 contains 15 residues. This sample stems from a study of blood T cell repertoires in COVID-19. Study information: Acute and convalescent COVID-19 specimens originated in the United States, Italy and Spain. The analysed material was cDNA or gDNA that came from T cells, B-cell-depleted T cells, or PBMCs.

Per the original data handling: Amplifying reference gene primers gave estimates of nucleated cell counts. Clones were read by immunoSEQ multiplex PCR, and TCRdb kept only the in-frame ones, dropping some. The V and J calls and the clone size are those of that table, but D and trimming were determined from the DNA. The sample consists of approximately 150,000 clones, 80% to 90% of them appearing once. This sequence was found in a man between 65 and 85 years old with acute or convalescent COVID-19. The chain employs TRBV4-3 and TRBJ2-7; tentatively, D is TRBD2 (5 bases). What was sequenced was peripheral blood. The CDR3 region has the DNA TGCGCCAGCAGCCAAGATGGCTCGGCTAGCAGGGAGCAGTACTTC. Translation gives CASSQDGSASREQYF.